This T cell receptor beta chain was recorded in a study of blood T cell repertoires in COVID-19. For the study at large: Samples came from the United States, Italy and Spain, spanning acute and convalescent COVID-19. PBMCs, B-cell-depleted T cells, or T cells were the source of the cDNA or gDNA that made up the material.

Methods used by the authors: The assay estimated nucleated cells by amplifying reference gene primers. This table comes from immunoSEQ multiplex PCR, and its TCRdb copy is limited to in-frame clones, with some not included. V and J calls and clone size follow that table, whereas D and trimming were derived from the DNA. The sample has some 100,000 clones, roughly 92% seen once. J gave up 4 bases and V 5 bases, and 8 bases lay outside the gene matches. The germline gives CDR1 MDHEN, CDR2 SYDVKM. The CDR3 is 16 residues long. The rearrangement joins TRBV28 to TRBJ2-3; 11 bases align to TRBD2. The TCR comes from a man in his 60s with acute or convalescent COVID-19. Sequencing used peripheral blood. CDR3 sequence (DNA): TGTGCCAGCAGTCAAGATAGCGGGAGGGCCGCAGATACGCAGTATTTT. Translating gives CASSQDSGRAADTQYF.